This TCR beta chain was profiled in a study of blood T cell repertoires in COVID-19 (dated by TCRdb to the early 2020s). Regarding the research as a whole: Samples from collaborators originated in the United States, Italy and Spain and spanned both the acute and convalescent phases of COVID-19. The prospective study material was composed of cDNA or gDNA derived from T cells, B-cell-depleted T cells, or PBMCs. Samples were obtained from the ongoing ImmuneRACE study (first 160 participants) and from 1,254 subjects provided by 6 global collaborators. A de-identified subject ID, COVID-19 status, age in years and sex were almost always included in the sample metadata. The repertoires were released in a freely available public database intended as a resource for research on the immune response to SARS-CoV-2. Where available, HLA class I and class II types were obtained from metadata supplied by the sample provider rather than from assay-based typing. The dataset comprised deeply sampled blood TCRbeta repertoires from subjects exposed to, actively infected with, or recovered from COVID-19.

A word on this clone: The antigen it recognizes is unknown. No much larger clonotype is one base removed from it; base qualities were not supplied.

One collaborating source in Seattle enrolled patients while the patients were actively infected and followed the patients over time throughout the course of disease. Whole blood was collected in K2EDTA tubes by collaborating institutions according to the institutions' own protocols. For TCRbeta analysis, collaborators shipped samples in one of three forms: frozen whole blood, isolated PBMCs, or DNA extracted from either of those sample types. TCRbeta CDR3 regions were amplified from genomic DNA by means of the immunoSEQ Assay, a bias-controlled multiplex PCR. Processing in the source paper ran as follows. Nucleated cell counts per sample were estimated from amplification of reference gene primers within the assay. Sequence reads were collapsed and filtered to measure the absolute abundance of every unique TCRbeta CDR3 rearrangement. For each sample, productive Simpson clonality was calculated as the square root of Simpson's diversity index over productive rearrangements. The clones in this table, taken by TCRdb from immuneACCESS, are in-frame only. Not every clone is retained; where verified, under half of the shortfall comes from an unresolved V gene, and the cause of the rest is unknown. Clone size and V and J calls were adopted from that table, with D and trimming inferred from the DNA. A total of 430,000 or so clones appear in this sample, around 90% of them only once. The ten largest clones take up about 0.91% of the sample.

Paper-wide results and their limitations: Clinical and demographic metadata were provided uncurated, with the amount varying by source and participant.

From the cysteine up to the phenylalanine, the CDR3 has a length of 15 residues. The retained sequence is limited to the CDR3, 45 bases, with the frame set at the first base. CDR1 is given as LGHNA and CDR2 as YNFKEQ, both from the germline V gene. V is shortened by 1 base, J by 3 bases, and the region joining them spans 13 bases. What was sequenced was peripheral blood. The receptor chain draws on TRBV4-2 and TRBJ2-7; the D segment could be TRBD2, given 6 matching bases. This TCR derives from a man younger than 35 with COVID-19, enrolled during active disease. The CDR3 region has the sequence CASSQAGNSGYEQYF. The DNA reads TGTGCCAGCAGCCAAGCTGGAAATAGCGGCTACGAGCAGTACTTC.